One sample yielded the 22 T cell receptor beta chains listed below, sequenced in a study of CD8 T cells in Susac syndrome. With random hexamers, reverse transcription was performed on about 0.5 to 1 ug of RNA. TCRdb reanalysed the immunoSEQ multiplex PCR reads using MiXCR and keeps one entry per CDR3 protein. Of about 140,000 distinct CDR3 sequences in the sample, 94% are singletons; the top ten hold around 0.29%. The sample was CD8+ T cells from PBMCs. All receptors derive from a human donor in good health.

This chain connects TRBV7-9 to TRBJ2-1; the match to TRBD2 covers 12 bases. Germline V gene data show CDR1 as SEHNR and CDR2 as FQNEAQ (reference sequence). The CDR3 extends over 16 amino acids. V trimming: 5 bases; J trimming: 8 bases; junction bases outside the gene matches: 10. The CDR3 region has the DNA TGTGCCAGCAGCCCATATCCTAGCGGGAGGGCCGATGAGCAGTTCTTC. The encoded protein is CASSPYPSGRADEQFF.

The chain combines TRBV5-4 with TRBJ2-7; D is tentatively TRBD1 or TRBD2 (6 bases each). The CDR3 has 13 amino acids. The germline V gene encodes CDR1 SGHNT and CDR2 YYREEE (reference sequence). Trimming cost V 5 bases and J 3 bases, with 12 bases left between them. CDR3 protein: CASSVGGGYEQYF. The CDR3 bases are TGTGCCAGCAGTGTAGGAGGGGGCTACGAGCAGTACTTC.

Here the CDR3 reads CASSLGQGPGNTIYF. CDR3 sequence (DNA): TGCGCCAGCAGCTTGGGACAGGGCCCTGGAAACACCATATATTTT. V is TRBV5-1 and J is TRBJ1-3; the match to TRBD1 covers 7 bases. CDR1 is SGHRS and CDR2 is YFSETQ in the germline V gene. V gave up 0 bases and J gave up 2 bases; unmatched junction bases: 2. The CDR3 covers 15 residues.

The chain uses TRBV7-9 and TRBJ2-7; 9 bases map to TRBD2. Germline trimming cut 6 bases from V and 10 bases from J; bases unmatched to any gene: 7. The germline gives CDR1 SEHNR, CDR2 FQNEAQ (reference sequence). CDR3 length equals 12 residues. CDR3 sequence: CASSSTSGSQYF. The CDR3 region has the DNA TGTGCCAGCAGTTCGACTAGCGGATCACAGTACTTC.

V and J are TRBV27 and TRBJ1-4; D possibly corresponds to TRBD1 (6 bases). The germline V gene has CDR1 MNHEY and CDR2 SMNVEV (reference sequence). This CDR3 spans 14 amino acids. Trimming removed 7 bases at V and 8 bases at J, with 17 bases between. CDR3 nucleotide sequence: TGTGCCAGCAAGGAAGTCGGGGGCGAAGAAAAACTGTTTTTT. This gives the protein CASKEVGGEEKLFF.

The V call is TRBV12-3 or TRBV12-4, the J call TRBJ2-1; 7 bases fit TRBD2. The CDR3 extends over 15 amino acids. Trimming removed 6 bases from V and 4 bases from J; junction bases left unmatched: 9. This CDR3 reads CASSPLAELYNEQFF. The CDR3 nucleotides are TGTGCCAGCAGCCCTCTAGCGGAGTTATACAATGAGCAGTTCTTC.

The chain employs TRBV30 and TRBJ1-1, with no clear D. Germline CDR1 is GTSNPN and CDR2 is SVGIG (reference sequence). This CDR3 is built from 11 residues. Trimming took off 0 bases at V and 11 bases at J, with 10 bases between the two ends. CDR3 loop: CAWSVGQLAFF. The CDR3 DNA sequence: TGTGCCTGGAGTGTAGGGCAGTTGGCTTTCTTT.

A single count supports this clonotype. The chain employs TRBV7-9 and TRBJ2-1; no definite D call. V was cut by 1 base and J by 7 bases, with 11 bases left in between. There are 14 residues in the CDR3. The germline CDR1 and CDR2 sequences are SEHNR and FQNEAQ (reference sequence). Here the CDR3 reads CASSLVAGENEQFF. CDR3 nucleotides: TGTGCCAGCAGCTTAGTCGCAGGAGAAAATGAGCAGTTCTTC.

The chain combines TRBV2 with TRBJ2-1, with D possibly being TRBD1 (6 bases). The V end lost 4 bases, the J end lost 13 bases, and 11 bases lay between the germline ends. Germline assignment: CDR1 SNHLY and CDR2 FYNNEI. The CDR3 runs to 11 residues. CDR3 region: CASSGPGGQFF. As DNA, the CDR3 is TGTGCCAGCAGTGGACCTGGGGGCCAGTTCTTC.

This clonotype was observed a single time. The chain joins TRBV5-6 to TRBJ2-2; 14 nucleotides agree with TRBD2. The V segment lost 3 bases and the J segment 6 bases; nucleotides outside the gene matches: 4. There are 16 residues in the CDR3. CDR1 is SGHDT, CDR2 YYEEEE, per germline. CDR3 coding DNA: TGTGCCAGCAGCTCCGGGACTAGCGGGAGTCCCGGGGAGCTGTTTTTT. Protein sequence: CASSSGTSGSPGELFF.

V gene TRBV20-1 combines with J gene TRBJ2-1; D possibly corresponds to TRBD2 (5 bases). The germline V gene encodes CDR1 DFQATT and CDR2 SNEGSKA (reference sequence). This CDR3 has 12 amino acids. V lost 7 bases, J lost 2 bases, and 9 bases lay in between. The CDR3 region has the DNA TGCAGTGTGAGGGCCCCCTACAATGAGCAGTTCTTC. The encoded protein is CSVRAPYNEQFF.

This clonotype is a singleton in its sample. The CDR3 protein is CASKGQDLPYNEQFF. The CDR3 coding sequence is TGTGCCAGCAAGGGACAGGACCTCCCCTACAATGAGCAGTTCTTC. The chain couples TRBV27 to TRBJ2-1, with TRBD1 identical over 8 bases. The trim removed 7 bases at V and 2 bases at J, leaving 7 bases unmatched. Germline CDR1 is MNHEY and CDR2 is SMNVEV (reference sequence). The CDR3 has 15 residues.

This chain joins TRBV4-3 and TRBJ2-7, with D possibly being TRBD1 (5 bases). The length of the CDR3 is 13 residues. Trimming left V 1 base short and J 2 bases short, with 6 bases between. Germline-derived CDR1 and CDR2 are LGHNA and YSLEER. DNA of the CDR3: TGCGCCAGCAGCCAAGGGACAACCTACGAGCAGTACTTC. Amino acid sequence: CASSQGTTYEQYF.

This clonotype has just one count. The V call is TRBV24-1, the J call TRBJ2-3, with a weak D call TRBD2 (5 bases). The length of the CDR3 is 14 residues. Germline CDR1 and CDR2: KGHDR and SFDVKD. V lost 4 bases to trimming and J lost 5 bases, with 12 bases between them. CDR3 coding DNA: TGTGCCACCAGTGACCTCTTGGACTTAGATACGCAGTATTTT. Protein: CATSDLLDLDTQYF.

The rearrangement joins TRBV12-3 or TRBV12-4 to TRBJ1-1; D is undetermined. The CDR3 runs 10 residues. Trimming stripped 8 bases from V and 8 bases from J, with 9 bases between. The CDR3 nucleotides are TGTGCCAGCGCCGGGGAAGAAGCTTTCTTT. Its translation is CASAGEEAFF.

The genes are TRBV12-3 or TRBV12-4 and TRBJ2-7; possibly TRBD1 for D (6 bases). The length of the CDR3 is 14 residues. Trimming removed 8 bases at V and 7 bases at J, with 21 bases between. CDR3 amino acids: CASAPGHSLGEQYF. DNA for the CDR3: TGTGCCAGCGCGCCGGGACACTCTTTAGGGGAGCAGTACTTC.

This rearrangement joins TRBV28 to TRBJ1-2; D is uncertain. The germline CDR1 and CDR2 sequences are MDHEN and SYDVKM. The CDR3 sequence is 14 residues long. The V and J ends lost 2 bases and 3 bases respectively, with 10 bases between them. CDR3 nucleotides: TGTGCCAGCAGTTTACCCGGGCTTTACTATGGCTACACCTTC. It yields the protein CASSLPGLYYGYTF.

This clonotype was seen a single time. The rearrangement uses TRBV19 and TRBJ2-7; D perhaps matches TRBD2 (5 bases). The V end lost 6 bases, the J end lost 3 bases, and 12 bases lay between the germline ends. CDR1 LNHDA and CDR2 SQIVND come from the germline V gene (reference sequence). The CDR3 is 13 residues long. The DNA for the CDR3 is TGTGCCAGTAGCGGGAACGTAGGCTACGAGCAGTACTTC. Protein sequence: CASSGNVGYEQYF.

The chain combines TRBV19 with TRBJ2-7; tentatively, D is TRBD2 (6 bases). Trimming removed 5 bases at V and 2 bases at J, with 16 bases between. Germline assignment: CDR1 LNHDA and CDR2 SQIVND (reference sequence). This CDR3 region has 15 residues. The CDR3 loop is CASSFGTGTPYEQYF. The DNA of the CDR3 is TGTGCCAGTAGTTTCGGGACTGGGACTCCCTACGAGCAGTACTTC.

The V and J genes are TRBV27 and TRBJ2-7; D is tentatively TRBD1 or TRBD2 (6 bases each). The V gene's germline CDR1 is MNHEY and CDR2 SMNVEV (reference sequence). The CDR3 has 15 amino acids. V dropped 10 bases and J dropped 2 bases, with 21 bases sitting between them. The CDR3 here is CAIGTPTRGTYEQYF. CDR3 DNA sequence: TGTGCCATCGGGACTCCGACCAGGGGAACCTACGAGCAGTACTTC.

The chain couples TRBV9 to TRBJ2-4; 7 nucleotides align to TRBD1. The CDR3 has 14 residues. Germline CDR1 and CDR2: SGDLS and YYNGEE. Trimming took 4 bases from V and 8 from J; bases not matched to a gene: 9. The CDR3 protein is CASSPQGGWDIQYF. DNA for the CDR3: TGTGCCAGCAGCCCCCAAGGGGGCTGGGACATTCAGTACTTC.

V and J are TRBV28 and TRBJ1-1, with unresolved D. CDR3 length: 14 residues. CDR1 is MDHEN, CDR2 SYDVKM, per germline. V was shortened by 3 bases and J by 4 bases, with 12 bases between the two germline ends. The CDR3 bases are TGTGCCAGCAGTTTTCGAGGTTGGCTCACTGAAGCTTTCTTT. This sequence encodes CASSFRGWLTEAFF.